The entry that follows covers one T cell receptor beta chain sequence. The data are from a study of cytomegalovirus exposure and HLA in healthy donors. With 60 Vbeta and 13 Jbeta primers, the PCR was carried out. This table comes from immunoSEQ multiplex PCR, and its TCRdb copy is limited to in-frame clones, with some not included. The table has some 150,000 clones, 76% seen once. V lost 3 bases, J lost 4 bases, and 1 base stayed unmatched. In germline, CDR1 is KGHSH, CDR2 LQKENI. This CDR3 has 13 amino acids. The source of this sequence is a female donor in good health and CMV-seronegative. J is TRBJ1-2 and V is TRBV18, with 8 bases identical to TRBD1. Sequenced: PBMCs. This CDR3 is CASSPDRVYGYTF. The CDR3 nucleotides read TGTGCCAGCTCACCGGACAGGGTCTATGGCTACACCTTC.